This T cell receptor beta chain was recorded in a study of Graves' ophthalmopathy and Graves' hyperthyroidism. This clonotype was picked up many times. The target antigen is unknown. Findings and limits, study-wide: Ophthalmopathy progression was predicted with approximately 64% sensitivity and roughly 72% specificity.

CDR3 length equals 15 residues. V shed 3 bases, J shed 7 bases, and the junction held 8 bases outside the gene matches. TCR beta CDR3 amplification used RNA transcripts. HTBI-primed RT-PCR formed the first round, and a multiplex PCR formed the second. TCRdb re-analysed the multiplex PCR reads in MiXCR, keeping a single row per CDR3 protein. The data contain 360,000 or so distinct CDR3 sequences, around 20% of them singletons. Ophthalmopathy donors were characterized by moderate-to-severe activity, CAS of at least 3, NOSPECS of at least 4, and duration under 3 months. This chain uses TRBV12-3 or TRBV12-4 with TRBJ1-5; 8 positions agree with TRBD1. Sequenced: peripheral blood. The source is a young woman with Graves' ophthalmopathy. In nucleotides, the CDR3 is TGTGCCAGCAGTTTCGGAGACAGGGGAGGCCAGCCCCAGCATTTT. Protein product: CASSFGDRGGQPQHF.